The T cell receptor (beta chain) described here comes from a study of T cells in Graves' hyperthyroidism and ophthalmopathy (dated by TCRdb to about 2019). Regarding the research as a whole: Peripheral blood samples were taken at initial diagnosis, before any treatment was given. Once sampling was done, hyperthyroidism patients were given methimazole at a starting dose of 30 mg daily, whereas ophthalmopathy patients were given high-dose intravenous methylprednisolone. TCR V-J signatures able to tell the groups apart were searched for in a discovery cohort of 90 to 100 patients, of whom around 43 had Graves' ophthalmopathy and about 60 had stable Graves' hyperthyroidism. The paper reports TCR Vbeta CDR3 sequencing of over 130 peripheral blood samples: around 41 ophthalmopathy, 70 to 85 hyperthyroidism and roughly 17 progressor patients. The 85 to 100 discovery patients were divided at random into training and test sets in a 7:3 ratio. In more than five Graves' hyperthyroidism patients, the study also compared T-cell repertoires from thyroid tissue with T-cell repertoires from blood. Prospective prediction of ophthalmopathy was tested in an independent validation cohort consisting of about 19 hyperthyroidism patients and around 16 patients who later progressed to ophthalmopathy.

The CDR3 covers 18 residues, taking in both the cysteine and the phenylalanine. Only the CDR3 DNA stays, 54 bases, in frame from base 1. CDR1 and CDR2, per the germline V gene (reference sequence), are PRHDT and FYEKMQ. A distance of 26 bases separates the germline ends of V and J, which lose 4 bases and 6 bases respectively. The TCR beta CDR3 regions were amplified from the RNA transcripts. The TCR CDR3 was subjected to a first round of RT-PCR using the HTBI primer set and the Qiagen OneStep RT-PCR kit. Libraries were constructed in a second round of multiplex PCR, after which size selection and purification were carried out. Libraries were sequenced paired-end with 100 bp reads on an Illumina HiSeq2000. Processing in the source paper ran as follows. SOAPnuke was used to process the raw data, with reads discarded if the reads contained adapters or uncalled bases, had a mean Phred below 15, or lacked an exact constant-primer or identifier match. COPE v1.2.5 was used to merge the high-quality paired reads, and each unique nucleotide sequence was defined as a clonotype. MiTCR v1.1 was used to align clonotypes to the IMGT TRBV, TRBD and TRBJ reference segments. Only V-J combinations with frequency above 0.0001, covering about 99% of repertoires, were analysed. The TCS score was defined as F50 (clonal expansion) divided by E x V (chaos), with BLOSUM62-based TCRdist calculated between CDR3 peptides within each V-J. Welch's t-statistics and random forest reduced fewer than 600 V-J features to around 14, which were used in a naive Bayes classifier (R e1071). TCRdb redid the processing of the public reads, applying fastp at Q25 and MiXCR, and retained in-frame beta chains. Every entry covers one CDR3 protein and lists the most common genes and DNA from its rows. What appears here as the V and J calls and clone size reflects TCRdb's work, not the paper's. For this sample the table gives more than 450,000 distinct CDR3 sequences, of which 20% were detected only once. The top ten clones comprise about 50% of the sample.

To note about this clonotype: Its antigen is not yet known. No clone much larger than this one lies a single base away; base qualities are absent.

Study-level results and caveats: Blood samples also contained most of the expanded thyroid clonotypes (frequency above 0.001), which suggests that blood repertoires may reflect thyroid immune responses. A 13 V-J signature model separated ophthalmopathy from stable hyperthyroidism, with 87.88% sensitivity and approximately 81% specificity in cross-validation and 80%/75% in testing. In validation, the model predicted progression to ophthalmopathy a median of around 6.5 months before onset, with 70% to 71% sensitivity and roughly 73% specificity. No statistical method was used to set the sample size in advance, and investigators knew the group allocation.

In the ophthalmopathy patients, disease was moderately to severely active, with a Clinical Activity Score of 3 or more, a NOSPECS grade of 4 or more, and a duration of less than 3 months. Exclusion was applied to patients with uncontrolled infections, other autoimmune diseases, pregnancy or lactation. Diagnoses were based on clinical symptoms, serum thyroxine and TRAb, thyroid ultrasound and orbital computed tomography. PBMCs were isolated from around 10 ml of fresh peripheral blood by Ficoll-Paque density gradient centrifugation. Total RNA was extracted with Trizol reagent, and quality was checked on an Agilent 2100 Bioanalyzer.

In this chain, TRBV13 is recombined with TRBJ2-3; a tentative D call is TRBD2 (7 bases match). The clonotype was recovered from a man aged 40-49 years with Graves' ophthalmopathy. Source material: blood. For the CDR3, the sequence is CASSSGPSLRGRRDTQYF. In nucleotide form, the sequence is TGTGCCAGCAGCTCAGGGCCCTCTCTGCGGGGGCGACGGGATACGCAGTATTTT.